This TCR beta chain came from a study of patients and donors after allogeneic stem cell transplantation. Trimming cost V 2 bases and J 0 bases, with 8 bases left between them. The CDR3 spans 15 residues. Germline V gene lookup returns CDR1 SGHTA and CDR2 FQGNSA. TCRdb called the RT-PCR reads again in MiXCR, with one record for every CDR3 protein. The data show 17,000 or so distinct CDR3 sequences, with roughly 27% seen just once and around 33% held by the top ten. This clonotype came up a few times. The clonotype comes from a human donor who was either an allogeneic HSCT recipient or a stem cell or donor lymphocyte infusion donor (not recorded which). It is not recorded whose cells these are; they may come from a transplant donor. The J gene is TRBJ1-3, the V gene TRBV7-2; D remains ambiguous. What was sequenced was blood, either unsorted or a sorted T cell fraction (not recorded which). The chain's CDR3 is CASSLYGDSGNTIYF. CDR3 nucleotide sequence: TGTGCCAGCAGCTTATATGGGGACTCTGGAAACACCATATATTTT.